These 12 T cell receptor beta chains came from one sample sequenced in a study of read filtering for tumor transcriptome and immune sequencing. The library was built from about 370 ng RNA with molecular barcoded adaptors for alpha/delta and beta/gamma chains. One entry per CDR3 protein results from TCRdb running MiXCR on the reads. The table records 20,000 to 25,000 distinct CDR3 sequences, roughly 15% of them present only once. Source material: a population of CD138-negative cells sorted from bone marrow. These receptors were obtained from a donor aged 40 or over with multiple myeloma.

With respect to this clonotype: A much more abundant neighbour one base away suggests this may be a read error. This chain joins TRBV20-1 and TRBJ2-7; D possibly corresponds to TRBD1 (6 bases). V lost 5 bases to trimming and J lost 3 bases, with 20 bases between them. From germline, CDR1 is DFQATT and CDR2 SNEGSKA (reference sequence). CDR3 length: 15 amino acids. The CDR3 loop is CSAGPSGAGDYEQYF. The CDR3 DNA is TGCAGTGCTGGTCCCTCGGGCGCAGGGGACTACGAGCAGTACTTC.

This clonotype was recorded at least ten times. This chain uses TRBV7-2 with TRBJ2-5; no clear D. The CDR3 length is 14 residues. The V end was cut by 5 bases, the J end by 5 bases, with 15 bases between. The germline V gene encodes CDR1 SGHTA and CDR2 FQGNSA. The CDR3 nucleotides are TGTGCCAGCAGCCTCGGGTCGGCGCGGGAGACCCAGTACTTC. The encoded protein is CASSLGSARETQYF.

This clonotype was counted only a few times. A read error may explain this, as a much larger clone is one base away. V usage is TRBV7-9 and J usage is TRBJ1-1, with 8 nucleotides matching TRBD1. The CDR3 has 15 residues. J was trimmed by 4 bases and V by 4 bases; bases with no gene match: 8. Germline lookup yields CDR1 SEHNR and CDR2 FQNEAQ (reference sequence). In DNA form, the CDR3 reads TGTGCCAGCAGCTCTCTAACAGGGGGGAGCACTGAAGCTTTCTTT. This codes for CASSSLTGGSTEAFF.

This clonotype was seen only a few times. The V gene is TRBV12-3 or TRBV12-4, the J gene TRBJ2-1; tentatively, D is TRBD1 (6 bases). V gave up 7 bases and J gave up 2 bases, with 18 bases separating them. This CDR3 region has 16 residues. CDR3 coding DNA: TGTGCCAGCACCGGAGCCCCCAACAGGGCCTACAATGAGCAGTTCTTC. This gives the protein CASTGAPNRAYNEQFF.

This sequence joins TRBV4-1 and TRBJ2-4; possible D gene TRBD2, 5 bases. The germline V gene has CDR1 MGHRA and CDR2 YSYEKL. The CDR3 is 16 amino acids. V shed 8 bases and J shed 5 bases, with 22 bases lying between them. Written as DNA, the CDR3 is TGCGCCAGCGCGCGACTCCAGGAGGCGAGGCAAAACATTCAGTACTTC. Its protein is CASARLQEARQNIQYF.

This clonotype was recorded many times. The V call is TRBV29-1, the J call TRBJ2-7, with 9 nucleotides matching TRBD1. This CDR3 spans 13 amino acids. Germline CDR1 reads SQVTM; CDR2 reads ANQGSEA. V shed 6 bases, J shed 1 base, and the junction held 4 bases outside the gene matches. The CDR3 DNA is TGCAGCGTCACGACAGGGGGGTCCTACGAGCAGTACTTC. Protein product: CSVTTGGSYEQYF.

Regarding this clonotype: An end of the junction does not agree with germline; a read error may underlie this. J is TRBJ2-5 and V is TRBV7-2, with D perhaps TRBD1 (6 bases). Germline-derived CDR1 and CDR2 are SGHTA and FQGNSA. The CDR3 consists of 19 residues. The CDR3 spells CASSLGQGNPYSKTGTQCF. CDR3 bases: TGTGCCAGCAGCTTGGGGCAGGGGAACCCGTATTCTAAAACGGGGACCCAGTGCTTC.

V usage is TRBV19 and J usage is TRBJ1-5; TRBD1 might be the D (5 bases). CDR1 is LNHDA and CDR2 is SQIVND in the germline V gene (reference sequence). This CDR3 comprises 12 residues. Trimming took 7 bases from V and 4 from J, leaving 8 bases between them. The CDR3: CASTGLNQPQHF. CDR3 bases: TGTGCCAGTACAGGGTTGAATCAGCCCCAGCATTTT. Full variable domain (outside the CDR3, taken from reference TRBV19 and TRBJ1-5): DGGITQSPKYLFRKEGQNVTLSCEQNLNHDAMYWYRQDPGQGLRLIYYSQIVNDFQKGDIAEGYSVSREKKESFPLTVTSAQKNPTAFYLCASTGLNQPQHFGDGTRLSIL.

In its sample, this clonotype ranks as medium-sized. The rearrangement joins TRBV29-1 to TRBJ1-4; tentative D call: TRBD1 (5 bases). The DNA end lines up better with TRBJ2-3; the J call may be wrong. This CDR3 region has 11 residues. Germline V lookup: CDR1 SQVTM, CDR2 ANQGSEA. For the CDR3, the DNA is TGCAGCGTTGAAACAGGAGATACGCAGTATTTT. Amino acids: CSVETGDTQYF.

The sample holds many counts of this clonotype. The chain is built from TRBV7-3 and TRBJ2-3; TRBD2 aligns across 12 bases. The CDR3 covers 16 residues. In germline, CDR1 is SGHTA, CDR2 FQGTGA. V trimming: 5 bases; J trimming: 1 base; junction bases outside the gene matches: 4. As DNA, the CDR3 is TGTGCCAGCAGCCCGCGACTAGCGGGAGGCACAGATACGCAGTATTTT. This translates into CASSPRLAGGTDTQYF.

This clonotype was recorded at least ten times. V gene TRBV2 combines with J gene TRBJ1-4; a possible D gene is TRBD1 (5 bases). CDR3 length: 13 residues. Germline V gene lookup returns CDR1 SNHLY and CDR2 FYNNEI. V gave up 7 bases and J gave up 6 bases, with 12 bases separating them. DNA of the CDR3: TGTGCCAGCAAGGAGATACAGGATGAAAAACTGTTTTTT. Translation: CASKEIQDEKLFF.

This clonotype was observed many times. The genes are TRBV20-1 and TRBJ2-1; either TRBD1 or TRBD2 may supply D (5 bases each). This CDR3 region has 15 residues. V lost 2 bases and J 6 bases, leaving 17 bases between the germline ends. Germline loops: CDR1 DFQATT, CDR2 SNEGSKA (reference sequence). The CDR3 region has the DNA TGCAGTGCTAGACATCCCGAGGGGACGAGCAATGAGCAGTTCTTC. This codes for CSARHPEGTSNEQFF.